This is a list of T cell receptor beta chains from one sample in a study of siplizumab effects on memory and regulatory T cells. Their antigen targets remain unknown. The repertoire was sequenced with immunoSEQ multiplex PCR; TCRdb's copy has only in-frame clones and lacks some. The sample comprises roughly 10,000 clones, just over 45% of which are singletons, and around a fifth rests with the top ten. The specimen was CFSE-low (dividing) CD4+ T cells sorted from an allogeneic mixed lymphocyte reaction. Receptor source: a human donor in good health; the cells came from an allogeneic mixed lymphocyte reaction. Each CDR3 is given with its conserved first and last residue. D genes are given only for firm matches. Not every row has a clone size; where given, it reads once, few, many or a size class.

J: TRBJ1-5; D: .; V: TRBV10-3; length: 15; size: .; DNA: TGTGCCAGCAGTGACAGTGGACATAGCAATCAGCCCCAGCATTTT; CDR3: CASSDSGHSNQPQHF
J: TRBJ2-7; D: TRBD2; V: TRBV19; length: 15; size: few; DNA: TGTGCCAGTAGTCCCGGCGGGAGGCCCTCCTACGAGCAGTACTTC; CDR3: CASSPGGRPSYEQYF
J: TRBJ1-5; D: .; V: TRBV28; length: 14; size: .; DNA: TGTGCCAGCAGGCGACGGGATAGCAATCAGCCCCAGCATTTT; CDR3: CASRRRDSNQPQHF
J: TRBJ1-2; D: .; V: TRBV6-6; length: 13; size: medium-sized; DNA: TGTGCCAGCAGTGTACAGGGTTGGGGCGGCTACACCTTC; CDR3: CASSVQGWGGYTF
J: TRBJ2-5; D: TRBD1; V: TRBV28; length: 12; size: .; DNA: TGTGCCAGCGGACAGGGTAAAGAGACCCAGTACTTC; CDR3: CASGQGKETQYF
J: TRBJ2-7; D: .; V: TRBV5-5; length: 15; size: .; DNA: TGTGCCAGCAGCTCCAAGGGCAGTATCAGCAACGAGCAGTACTTC; CDR3: CASSSKGSISNEQYF
J: TRBJ2-7; D: TRBD2; V: TRBV6-5; length: 13; size: .; DNA: TGTGCCAGCAGACTAGCGGGAGGTGACGAGCAGTACTTC; CDR3: CASRLAGGDEQYF
J: TRBJ1-4; D: TRBD1; V: TRBV19; length: 17; size: .; DNA: TGTGCCATCTCACCCGGGACAGGGTACGGGGCTAATGAAAAACTGTTTTTT; CDR3: CAISPGTGYGANEKLFF
J: TRBJ2-2; D: .; V: TRBV6-5; length: 12; size: few; DNA: TGTGCCAGCAAAAAGTGGGCCGGGGAGCTGTTTTTT; CDR3: CASKKWAGELFF
J: TRBJ2-7; D: .; V: TRBV7-9; length: 15; size: once; DNA: TGTGCCAGCAGCTTATCCGGGTCTCGGAGCTACGAGCAGTACTTC; CDR3: CASSLSGSRSYEQYF
J: TRBJ2-2; D: TRBD1; V: TRBV27; length: 16; size: .; DNA: TGTGCCAGCAGGAGGACAGGGGGGACGAACACCGGGGAGCTGTTTTTT; CDR3: CASRRTGGTNTGELFF
J: TRBJ2-4; D: .; V: TRBV20-1; length: 9; size: .; DNA: TGCAGTGCTGGCGGGGGCCTATCCTTC; CDR3: CSAGGGLSF
J: TRBJ2-3; D: .; V: TRBV7-9; length: 16; size: .; DNA: TGTGCCAGCAGCCAAGATATTAAAGCCCGCACAGATACGCAGTATTTT; CDR3: CASSQDIKARTDTQYF
J: TRBJ2-1; D: .; V: TRBV7-9; length: 17; size: .; DNA: TGTGCCAGCAGCTTAGTTAGGTCTCAGAGCTCCTACAATGAGCAGTTCTTC; CDR3: CASSLVRSQSSYNEQFF
J: TRBJ1-5; D: .; V: TRBV18; length: 15; size: .; DNA: TGTGCCAGCTCCCTAACTACGGGGTTTGATCAGCCCCAGCATTTT; CDR3: CASSLTTGFDQPQHF
J: TRBJ1-1; D: .; V: TRBV11-2; length: 13; size: few; DNA: TGTGCCAGCAGCTTTGTAGGGAACACTGAAGCTTTCTTT; CDR3: CASSFVGNTEAFF
J: TRBJ1-1; D: .; V: TRBV18; length: 15; size: few; DNA: TGTGCCAGCTCTCCCTACAGGGATATGAACACTGAAGCTTTCTTT; CDR3: CASSPYRDMNTEAFF
J: TRBJ1-1; D: .; V: TRBV6-6; length: 13; size: medium-sized; DNA: TGTGCCAGCAGGGAGTACATGAACACTGAAGCTTTCTTT; CDR3: CASREYMNTEAFF
J: TRBJ2-7; D: .; V: TRBV6-6; length: 11; size: .; DNA: TGTGCCAGCAGTTACAAGGGCGAGCAGTACTTC; CDR3: CASSYKGEQYF
J: TRBJ2-1; D: .; V: TRBV7-3; length: 16; size: .; DNA: TGTGCCAGCGGTCCCGGGGCGGGACTTCCCTACAATGAGCAGTTCTTC; CDR3: CASGPGAGLPYNEQFF
J: TRBJ2-7; D: .; V: TRBV28; length: 11; size: .; DNA: TGTGCCAGCACCAAGAGCTACGAGCAGTACTTC; CDR3: CASTKSYEQYF
J: TRBJ1-3; D: TRBD1; V: TRBV5-1; length: 13; size: .; DNA: TGCGCCAGCGGACAGGGCTCTGGAAACACCATATATTTT; CDR3: CASGQGSGNTIYF
J: TRBJ2-7; D: TRBD2; V: TRBV5-1; length: 15; size: .; DNA: TGCGCCAGCAGCTTGGGGCGGGGGAGCTCCTACGAGCAGTACTTC; CDR3: CASSLGRGSSYEQYF
J: TRBJ2-2; D: TRBD1; V: TRBV5-1; length: 14; size: few; DNA: TGCGCCAGTGACAGGGGACGAAACACCGGGGAGCTGTTTTTT; CDR3: CASDRGRNTGELFF
J: TRBJ2-3; D: .; V: TRBV5-1; length: 15; size: .; DNA: TGCGCCAGCAGCCCACAGCCCAGGGCTGGAGATACGCAGTATTTT; CDR3: CASSPQPRAGDTQYF
J: TRBJ2-1; D: .; V: TRBV5-1; length: 17; size: .; DNA: TGCGCCAGCAGCTTGCGTGGCGGAGCAGGGTTCTACAATGAGCAGTTCTTC; CDR3: CASSLRGGAGFYNEQFF
J: TRBJ2-1; D: .; V: TRBV2; length: 11; size: few; DNA: TGTGCCAGCAGTGTGTCAAGGGAGCAGTTCTTC; CDR3: CASSVSREQFF
J: TRBJ1-2; D: .; V: TRBV6-5; length: 11; size: .; DNA: TGTGCCAGCGGAAGAAACTATGGCTACACCTTC; CDR3: CASGRNYGYTF
J: TRBJ2-3; D: TRBD1; V: TRBV5-3; length: 15; size: .; DNA: TGTGCCAGCAGTGCCGGGACAGGGGGCGCAGATACGCAGTATTTT; CDR3: CASSAGTGGADTQYF
J: TRBJ2-7; D: TRBD1; V: TRBV4-2; length: 15; size: .; DNA: TGTGCCAGCAGCCAAGGACAGGGGAAGGTCTACGAGCAGTACTTC; CDR3: CASSQGQGKVYEQYF
J: TRBJ2-5; D: .; V: TRBV5-1; length: 11; size: .; DNA: TGCGCCAGCAGGCACCAAGAGACCCAGTACTTC; CDR3: CASRHQETQYF
J: TRBJ1-1; D: .; V: TRBV5-1; length: 15; size: .; DNA: TGCGCCAGCAGGCGAGCCGGGACACCGAACACTGAAGCTTTCTTT; CDR3: CASRRAGTPNTEAFF
J: TRBJ2-1; D: .; V: TRBV7-8; length: 12; size: .; DNA: TGTGCCAGCAGCCACAATCTAGGTGAGCAGTTCTTC; CDR3: CASSHNLGEQFF
J: TRBJ1-1; D: .; V: TRBV6-5; length: 15; size: .; DNA: TGTGCCAGCAGTTCACAGGGACGGATGAACACTGAAGCTTTCTTT; CDR3: CASSSQGRMNTEAFF
J: TRBJ2-7; D: .; V: TRBV28; length: 10; size: .; DNA: TGTGCCAGCGGAAGACTTTGGCAGTACTTC; CDR3: CASGRLWQYF
J: TRBJ2-7; D: .; V: TRBV7-2; length: 15; size: .; DNA: TGTGCCAGCAGCCCTGAGGGGAGGAGCTCCTACGAGCAGTACTTC; CDR3: CASSPEGRSSYEQYF
J: TRBJ1-1; D: .; V: TRBV11-2; length: 15; size: .; DNA: TGTGCCAGCAGCCCTGCGGGCATAAAGAACACTGAAGCTTTCTTT; CDR3: CASSPAGIKNTEAFF
J: TRBJ1-5; D: .; V: TRBV10-3; length: 18; size: .; DNA: TGTGCCATCAGTGAGTCGGAGGGGATAAGGGGGTACGGACAGCCCCAGCATTTT; CDR3: CAISESEGIRGYGQPQHF
J: TRBJ2-7; D: .; V: TRBV6-5; length: 12; size: few; DNA: TGTGCCAGCAGTTCCACAGGGTTTGAGCAGTACTTC; CDR3: CASSSTGFEQYF
J: TRBJ2-3; D: .; V: TRBV6-5; length: 13; size: .; DNA: TGTGCCAGCAAAAACTCAATCGGGGATACGCAGTATTTT; CDR3: CASKNSIGDTQYF
J: TRBJ2-5; D: .; V: TRBV6-5; length: 14; size: .; DNA: TGTGCCAGCAGCCGTGCATCCCGGTGGGAGACCCAGTACTTC; CDR3: CASSRASRWETQYF
J: TRBJ1-2; D: .; V: TRBV14; length: 13; size: .; DNA: TGTGCCAGCAGCCCGGGAATCAACTATGGCTACACCTTC; CDR3: CASSPGINYGYTF
J: TRBJ1-5; D: TRBD1; V: TRBV29-1; length: 15; size: .; DNA: TGCAGCGTCCGTATTGGACAGGGCCCGAATCAGCCCCAGCATTTT; CDR3: CSVRIGQGPNQPQHF
J: TRBJ1-5; D: TRBD1; V: TRBV19; length: 15; size: .; DNA: TGTGCCAGTAGTATAGGTGGGACAGCGGGTCAGCCCCAGCATTTT; CDR3: CASSIGGTAGQPQHF
J: TRBJ2-2; D: TRBD2; V: TRBV15; length: 13; size: .; DNA: TGTGCCACTGGACTAGCGCACACCGGGGAGCTGTTTTTT; CDR3: CATGLAHTGELFF